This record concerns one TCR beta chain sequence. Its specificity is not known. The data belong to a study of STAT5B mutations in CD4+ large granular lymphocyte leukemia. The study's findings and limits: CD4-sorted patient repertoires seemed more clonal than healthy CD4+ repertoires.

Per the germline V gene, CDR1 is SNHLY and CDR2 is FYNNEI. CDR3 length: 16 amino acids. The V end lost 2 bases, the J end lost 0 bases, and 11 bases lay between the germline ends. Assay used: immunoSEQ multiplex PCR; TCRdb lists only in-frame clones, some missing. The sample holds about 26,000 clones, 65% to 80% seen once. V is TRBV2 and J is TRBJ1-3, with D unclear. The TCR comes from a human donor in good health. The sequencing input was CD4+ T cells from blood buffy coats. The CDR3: CASSEFGPSSGNTIYF. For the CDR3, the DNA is TGTGCCAGCAGTGAATTCGGCCCGAGCTCTGGAAACACCATATATTTT.